This record looks at one TCR beta chain sequence and its context. Its antigen is unidentified. This sample was taken from a study of cytomegalovirus exposure and HLA in healthy donors. Study overall: Genotyping of nearly 400 donors showed that about 83% belonged to the Caucasian-associated ancestry cluster. The study, taken as a whole, reports: It was only CMV serostatus that was available as immune exposure information. Per published accounts, TCR beta sequences correctly predicted the HLA-A and HLA-B alleles of most subjects.

Researchers ran the PCR with 60 Vbeta and 13 Jbeta primers. The method was immunoSEQ multiplex PCR; TCRdb's version includes in-frame clones alone and lacks a portion of them. The sample records 90,000 to 150,000 clones, about 80% being singletons. The J segment lost 9 bases and the V segment lost 6 bases, leaving 19 bases of the junction unmatched. The CDR3 has 19 residues. Per the germline V gene, CDR1 is SGHVS and CDR2 is FNYEAQ. This clonotype originated in a woman aged 40-49 years in good health and CMV-seropositive. This chain uses TRBV7-6 with TRBJ1-6, with 11 bases matching TRBD1. The sequenced material came from PBMCs. CDR3 nucleotides: TGTGCCAGCAGATTTTCCCCCCTCAAGGACAGGGGGCGAGGTTCACCCCTCCACTTT. Protein sequence: CASRFSPLKDRGRGSPLHF.